A single sample is the source of the 27 T cell receptor beta chains below, sequenced in a study of identical twins. TCRdb independently ran MiXCR on the 5' RACE reads; one entry per CDR3 protein. The data show some 500,000 distinct CDR3 sequences, approximately 15% seen once. The data also belong to a second study, concerning yellow fever vaccine responses in identical twins.

Sequencing input: CD4+ T cells sorted from blood. The receptors here all came from a woman between 18 and 29 years old in good health.

CDR3 amino acids: CAGGRSSYNEQFF. The CDR3 DNA is TGCGCCGGCGGACGGAGCTCCTACAATGAGCAGTTCTTC. This chain uses TRBV4-3 with TRBJ2-1; D gene uncertain. Germline CDR1 is LGHNA and CDR2 is YSLEER. The CDR3 runs to 13 residues. Trimming shortened V by 11 bases and J by 0 bases, and 11 bases separated the two germline ends.

CDR3 in amino acids: CASSSWTGKSEQFF. CDR3 DNA: TGTGCCAGCAGTTCGTGGACAGGGAAGAGTGAGCAGTTCTTC. The chain couples TRBV6-2 or TRBV6-3 to TRBJ2-1, with 8 bases fitting TRBD1. In germline, CDR1 is MNHEY, CDR2 SVGEGT. V shed 4 bases and J 9 bases; nucleotides not matched to a gene: 8. CDR3 size: 14 residues.

This clonotype occurred a few times. V usage is TRBV6-5 and J usage is TRBJ2-7; D gene unclear. The CDR3 has 15 residues. V was pared by 2 bases and J by 2 bases, with 13 bases between. Germline-derived CDR1 and CDR2 are MNHEY and SVGAGI. The CDR3 bases are TGTGCCAGCAGTTACCGGCGGCAGTCCCCCTACGAGCAGTACTTC. It translates to CASSYRRQSPYEQYF.

The rearrangement links TRBV24-1 to TRBJ2-7; the match to TRBD2 covers 15 bases. The CDR3 is made up of 17 amino acids. V trimming: 3 bases; J trimming: 3 bases; junction bases outside the gene matches: 5. Germline V gene data show CDR1 as KGHDR and CDR2 as SFDVKD. The chain's CDR3 is CATSDRTSGRALYEQYF. The CDR3 DNA sequence: TGTGCCACCAGTGATCGGACTAGCGGGAGGGCCCTCTACGAGCAGTACTTC.

The chain uses TRBV25-1 and TRBJ2-7, with D hard to call. The CDR3 spans 12 residues. The germline V gene encodes CDR1 MGHDK and CDR2 SYGVNS. Trimming shortened V by 5 bases and J by 6 bases, and 11 bases separated the two germline ends. The CDR3 DNA is TGTGCCAGCAGTCGTTTGGGTGCCGAGCAGTACTTC. It encodes CASSRLGAEQYF.

This clonotype has more than one count but fewer than ten. The V call is TRBV20-1, the J call TRBJ2-5; D is tentatively TRBD1 or TRBD2 (5 bases each). The V end lost 0 bases, the J end lost 5 bases, and 16 bases lay between the germline ends. The CDR3 covers 15 residues. Germline V gene sequence: CDR1 DFQATT, CDR2 SNEGSKA (reference sequence). CDR3 coding DNA: TGCAGTGCTAGAGATTGGGCAGGGAGTATCGAGACCCAGTACTTC. Its translation: CSARDWAGSIETQYF.

This clonotype was observed at least ten times. The junction departs from germline at one end; a sequencing error may be responsible. The CDR3 DNA follows: TGTGCCAGCAGCCAAGATCGGGGCGATGGCTACACCTTC. It encodes CASSQDRGDGYTF. The chain joins TRBV4-3 to TRBJ1-2, with D possibly being TRBD1 (5 bases). From germline, CDR1 is LGHNA and CDR2 YSLEER. The CDR3 totals 13 residues.

This clonotype appeared a few times. The chain links TRBV7-9 to TRBJ2-7; no reliable D call. The CDR3 is 16 amino acids. Germline V gives CDR1 SEHNR, CDR2 FQNEAQ (reference sequence). Trimming cost V 5 bases and J 4 bases, with 21 bases left between them. CDR3: CASSQRSGVDAYEQYF. CDR3 sequence (DNA): TGTGCCAGCAGCCAAAGATCAGGCGTCGACGCTTACGAGCAGTACTTC.

This clonotype occurred a few times. The chain employs TRBV13 and TRBJ2-3; either TRBD1 or TRBD2 may fit D (5 bases each). The CDR3 covers 15 residues. Germline values: CDR1 PRHDT, CDR2 FYEKMQ (reference sequence). Trimming removed 4 bases from V and 0 bases from J, with 11 bases in between. The CDR3 DNA sequence: TGTGCCAGCAGCTCCGGGACCCTTAGCACAGATACGCAGTATTTT. Its translation is CASSSGTLSTDTQYF.

The chain links TRBV6-5 to TRBJ2-7; 12 bases align to TRBD2. There are 19 residues in the CDR3. V lost 2 bases to trimming and J lost 0 bases; unmatched junction nucleotides: 11. Germline lookup yields CDR1 MNHEY and CDR2 SVGAGI. As DNA, the CDR3 is TGTGCCAGCAGTTACGCTGCTAGCGGGAGGGCTCTGCCCTCCTACGAGCAGTACTTC. This sequence encodes CASSYAASGRALPSYEQYF.

At least ten counts were recorded for this clonotype. The gene calls are TRBV20-1 and TRBJ2-1; D is possibly TRBD1 (5 bases). Trimming took off 6 bases at V and 4 bases at J, with 13 bases between the two ends. CDR3 length: 13 amino acids. CDR1 DFQATT and CDR2 SNEGSKA come from the germline V gene (reference sequence). CDR3 region: CSAENTGYNEQFF. The CDR3, as DNA: TGCAGTGCAGAAAACACAGGTTACAATGAGCAGTTCTTC.

This clonotype was picked up many times. The CDR3 coding sequence is TGTGCCAGCAGCTTGAACCCCAAAACGAACACCGGGGAGCTGTTTTTT. Translated: CASSLNPKTNTGELFF. J is TRBJ2-2 and V is TRBV7-9; D is uncertain. The CDR3 has 16 amino acids. Germline V gene data show CDR1 as SEHNR and CDR2 as FQNEAQ (reference sequence). With 3 bases removed from V and 0 bases from J, the gap between germline ends came to 11 bases.

The chain carries TRBV30 and TRBJ2-3; the D is unclear. Germline lookup yields CDR1 GTSNPN and CDR2 SVGIG (reference sequence). V was trimmed by 2 bases and J by 5 bases, leaving 11 bases between them. The CDR3 covers 13 residues. The CDR3 sequence is CAWSTISRDTQYF. DNA for the CDR3: TGTGCCTGGAGTACCATTTCTAGAGATACGCAGTATTTT.

This clonotype was counted only a few times. The V gene is TRBV10-3, the J gene TRBJ1-2, with 7 bases lining up with TRBD1. V shed 4 bases and J 5 bases; nucleotides not matched to a gene: 4. The CDR3 is made up of 13 amino acids. The germline V gene has CDR1 ENHRY and CDR2 SYGVKD. CDR3 loop: CAISGRQGYGYTF. CDR3 nucleotide sequence: TGTGCCATCAGTGGGCGACAGGGTTATGGCTACACCTTC.

The chain uses TRBV7-9 and TRBJ2-1; D remains unclear. Per germline, CDR1 SEHNR and CDR2 FQNEAQ (reference sequence). Trimming stripped 5 bases from V and 10 bases from J, with 12 bases between. CDR3 length equals 12 residues. CDR3 DNA sequence: TGTGCCAGCAGCCCCAACTTTGGGGAGCAGTTCTTC. Translating it yields CASSPNFGEQFF.

This clonotype was observed a few times. As DNA, the CDR3 is TGTGCCAGCAGCGTAACTGGACGGGACCAAGAGACCCAGTACTTC. Its translation is CASSVTGRDQETQYF. The chain employs TRBV7-8 and TRBJ2-5; D not certain. CDR1 is SGHVS, CDR2 FQNEAQ, per germline. Deletions cut 5 bases from V and 0 bases from J, with 13 bases between. The CDR3 is 15 residues long.

The table lists this clonotype with a few counts. The chain joins TRBV7-2 to TRBJ1-1, with a possible D match to TRBD1 (6 bases). The V gene lost 2 bases and the J gene lost 5 bases, with 9 bases spanning the gap. Looked up from germline, CDR1 is SGHTA and CDR2 is FQGNSA. This CDR3 comprises 13 residues. CDR3 amino acids: CASSLTRGTEAFF. DNA for the CDR3: TGTGCCAGCAGCTTAACTAGGGGGACTGAAGCTTTCTTT.

This clonotype has just a few counts. The rearrangement links TRBV14 to TRBJ2-5; no firm D call. The CDR3 is 14 amino acids. CDR1 and CDR2 from the germline V gene are SGHDN and FVKESK. Deletions cut 0 bases from V and 6 bases from J, with 11 bases between. DNA for the CDR3: TGTGCCAGCAGCCAAGATTACCGATATAAGACCCAGTACTTC. Translated: CASSQDYRYKTQYF.

This clonotype was detected a few times. V usage is TRBV21-1 and J usage is TRBJ1-2; no check of the table's D call, TRBD1, against the DNA was made. TRBV21-1 is classified as a pseudogene. The CDR3 covers 16 residues. The CDR3 loop reads CASSKPGGGPVSGYTF. The CDR3 DNA reads as TGTGCCAGCAGCAAACCGGGGGGGGGGCCTGTGAGTGGCTACACCTTC.

This chain joins TRBV20-1 and TRBJ1-2; the match to TRBD1 covers 8 bases. The length of the CDR3 is 12 residues. With V trimmed by 6 bases and J by 7 bases, 7 bases remained unmatched. Per the germline V gene, CDR1 is DFQATT and CDR2 is SNEGSKA (reference sequence). The CDR3, as DNA: TGCAGTGCCCCGGACAGGGTGGGTGGCTACACCTTC. Encoded protein: CSAPDRVGGYTF.

The rearrangement links TRBV11-1 to TRBJ2-1; the match to TRBD2 covers 8 bases. V lost 1 base, J lost 5 bases, and 7 bases stayed unmatched. The CDR3 extends over 16 amino acids. Germline V gives CDR1 SGHAT, CDR2 FQDESV (reference sequence). This chain's CDR3 is CASSLGSGGFNNEQFF. In DNA, the CDR3 is TGTGCCAGCAGCTTAGGAAGCGGGGGATTCAACAATGAGCAGTTCTTC.

V is TRBV20-1 and J is TRBJ1-3; tentative D call: TRBD1 (5 bases). From germline, CDR1 is DFQATT and CDR2 SNEGSKA (reference sequence). V was clipped by 1 base and J by 6 bases, with 16 bases between them. The CDR3 totals 15 residues. The CDR3 nucleotides are TGCAGTGCTAGAGGGGCAGGGAGGCGCCTAAACACCATATATTTT. Its protein is CSARGAGRRLNTIYF.

This chain joins TRBV6-2 or TRBV6-3 and TRBJ1-5, with D uncertain. V was shortened by 7 bases and J by 0 bases, with 7 bases between the two germline ends. This CDR3 is 13 amino acids long. From germline, CDR1 is MNHEY and CDR2 SVGEGT. The CDR3 region has the DNA TGTGCCAGCACCGATAATAGCAATCAGCCCCAGCATTTT. Protein product: CASTDNSNQPQHF.

This clonotype was found a few times. The genes are TRBV20-1 and TRBJ2-1; TRBD2 agrees at 9 bases. The V gene end was trimmed by 5 bases and the J gene end by 4 bases; junction bases not matched to a gene: 9. Germline V gene lookup returns CDR1 DFQATT and CDR2 SNEGSKA (reference sequence). This CDR3 has 15 amino acids. CDR3 sequence reads: CSAPHSGGQYNEQFF. For the CDR3, the DNA is TGCAGTGCTCCCCACAGCGGGGGGCAATACAATGAGCAGTTCTTC.

CDR3 DNA sequence: TGTGCCTGGAGACCTTCAGCCAACTATGGCTACACCTTC. Its protein product is CAWRPSANYGYTF. The chain has TRBV30 and TRBJ1-2; no clear D. CDR3 length: 13 amino acids. The V and J ends lost 3 bases and 2 bases respectively, with 10 bases between them. Germline values: CDR1 GTSNPN, CDR2 SVGIG (reference sequence).

This clonotype was detected a few times. This rearrangement joins TRBV7-9 to TRBJ2-2; D gene ambiguous. Trimming removed 0 bases at V and 4 bases at J, with 12 bases between. This CDR3 is built from 16 residues. Germline CDR1 is SEHNR and CDR2 is FQNEAQ (reference sequence). This CDR3 is CASSLAMSGRTGELFF. The CDR3 region has the DNA TGTGCCAGCAGCTTAGCGATGTCCGGGCGCACCGGGGAGCTGTTTTTT.

This clonotype was recorded many times. The chain joins TRBV5-1 to TRBJ1-6; D uncertain. The CDR3 length is 15 residues. V was shortened by 0 bases and J by 7 bases, with 11 bases between the two germline ends. The germline V gene encodes CDR1 SGHRS and CDR2 YFSETQ. In DNA form, the CDR3 reads TGCGCCAGCAGCTTGGCCGCGACAAAGAATTCACCCCTCCACTTT. Translation gives CASSLAATKNSPLHF.